The 24 T cell receptor beta chains given below trace back to one sample, sequenced in a study of OX40 agonist ivuxolimab in advanced cancers. Here immunoSEQ multiplex PCR was the method, and the copy in TCRdb shows in-frame clones only, minus some. The sample lists 58,000 or so clones, approximately 80% occurring once. The sequencing used CD4+ or CD8+ T cells sorted from blood, collected in a trial of the OX40 agonist ivuxolimab. These TCRs come from an adult with an advanced solid tumor such as melanoma, head and neck, liver or kidney cancer.

This clone was counted between two and nine times. CDR3 amino acids: CASSQDRVGSPLHF. The CDR3 DNA is TGTGCCAGCAGTCAGGACAGGGTTGGCTCACCCCTCCACTTT. V usage is TRBV6-5 and J usage is TRBJ1-6, with 8 bases aligning to TRBD1. The CDR3 contains 14 residues. The V gene's germline CDR1 is MNHEY and CDR2 SVGAGI. J lost 10 bases, V lost 5 bases, and 7 bases had no gene match.

This chain uses TRBV7-9 with TRBJ2-1; tentatively, D is TRBD1 (5 bases). V lost 4 bases and J lost 8, with 12 bases in between. Germline assignment: CDR1 SEHNR and CDR2 FQNEAQ (reference sequence). The CDR3 spans 13 residues. The CDR3 nucleotides read TGTGCCAGCAGCTCCGGACACCCCGATGAGCAGTTCTTC. It translates to CASSSGHPDEQFF.

The V call is TRBV9, the J call TRBJ1-6, with 10 positions matching TRBD1. Trimming cost V 4 bases and J 7 bases; bases outside gene matches: 2. The CDR3 runs 14 residues. Germline V gene sequence: CDR1 SGDLS, CDR2 YYNGEE. The DNA for the CDR3 is TGTGCCAGCAGCCGGGACAGGGGCAATTCACCCCTCCACTTT. Translation gives CASSRDRGNSPLHF.

The chain uses TRBV28 and TRBJ2-7; no definite D call. The length of the CDR3 is 11 residues. Trimming cost V 8 bases and J 3 bases, with 8 bases left between them. Germline V gene lookup returns CDR1 MDHEN and CDR2 SYDVKM. The CDR3 loop reads CASALGYEQYF. The CDR3 DNA reads as TGTGCCAGCGCTCTGGGCTACGAGCAGTACTTC.

This clone was counted between two and nine times. This chain uses TRBV28 with TRBJ1-5; no clear D. V was cut by 3 bases and J by 11 bases, with 8 bases left in between. The CDR3 is 11 amino acids. From germline, CDR1 is MDHEN and CDR2 SYDVKM. The CDR3, as DNA: TGTGCCAGCAGTTTGAGGGAGACCCAGCATTTT. Amino acids: CASSLRETQHF.

In its sample, this clone was seen a few times. This rearrangement joins TRBV5-4 to TRBJ1-6, with a weak D call TRBD1 (5 bases). Germline assignment: CDR1 SGHNT and CDR2 YYREEE (reference sequence). CDR3 length equals 17 residues. Trimming cost V 2 bases and J 4 bases, with 16 bases left between them. In DNA, the CDR3 is TGTGCCAGCAGCTTTCGTTTCAGGGACTGGTATAATTCACCCCTCCACTTT. This translates into CASSFRFRDWYNSPLHF.

The chain joins TRBV10-3 to TRBJ2-3; 9 nucleotides agree with TRBD1. The CDR3 extends over 14 amino acids. J lost 4 bases, V lost 11 bases, and 10 bases had no gene match. Germline CDR1 reads ENHRY; CDR2 reads SYGVKD. CDR3 loop: CAAEAGTGPDTQYF. The CDR3 DNA sequence: TGTGCCGCCGAAGCCGGGACAGGGCCAGATACGCAGTATTTT.

The chain is built from TRBV10-3 and TRBJ2-3; a weak D match, TRBD2 (8 bases). Germline V gene lookup returns CDR1 ENHRY and CDR2 SYGVKD. CDR3 length equals 14 residues. With 8 bases removed from V and 5 bases from J, the gap between germline ends came to 17 bases. The CDR3 spells CAIREGAMGDTQYF. The CDR3 DNA is TGTGCCATCCGGGAGGGGGCAATGGGAGATACGCAGTATTTT.

The J gene is TRBJ2-1, the V gene TRBV28, with 11 bases that match TRBD1. This CDR3 contains 15 residues. Trimming took 5 bases from V and 8 from J; bases not matched to a gene: 8. Germline V gene data show CDR1 as MDHEN and CDR2 as SYDVKM. Here the CDR3 DNA reads TGTGCCAGCAGTGCCCCCGGACAGGGGGCCGATGAGCAGTTCTTC. Residues: CASSAPGQGADEQFF. Looking up the rest from reference TRBV28 and TRBJ2-1 gives the full variable domain: DVKVTQSSRYLVKRTGEKVFLECVQDMDHENMFWYRQDPGLGLRLIYFSYDVKMKEKGDIPEGYSVSREKKERFSLILESASTNQTSMYLCASSAPGQGADEQFFGPGTRLTVL.

The chain employs TRBV30 and TRBJ2-7; 10 bases fit TRBD1. The CDR3 extends over 15 amino acids. Germline loops: CDR1 GTSNPN, CDR2 SVGIG (reference sequence). V lost 3 bases, J lost 1 base, and 6 bases stayed unmatched. CDR3 in DNA: TGTGCCTGGAGGGGCGGACAGGGGGGTTCCTACGAGCAGTACTTC. It yields the protein CAWRGGQGGSYEQYF.

This clone has a single count. The genes are TRBV28 and TRBJ1-2, with 7 bases that match TRBD1. The V gene end was trimmed by 5 bases and the J gene end by 4 bases; junction bases not matched to a gene: 7. The CDR3 contains 14 residues. Germline assignment: CDR1 MDHEN and CDR2 SYDVKM. The CDR3 here is CASSIGTVFYGYTF. DNA for the CDR3: TGTGCCAGCAGTATAGGGACAGTTTTCTATGGCTACACCTTC.

This clone appeared once. The genes are TRBV11-2 and TRBJ2-3; 8 positions match TRBD1. J was trimmed by 5 bases and V by 7 bases; bases with no gene match: 8. The CDR3 is 14 amino acids. Germline CDR1 is SGHAT and CDR2 is FQNNGV. Written as DNA, the CDR3 is TGTGCCAGCACGCGTCAGGGGGCTAGAGATACGCAGTATTTT. This gives the protein CASTRQGARDTQYF. Using reference TRBV11-2 and TRBJ2-3 for the parts outside the CDR3, the full variable domain is EAGVAQSPRYKIIEKRQSVAFWCNPISGHATLYWYQQILGQGPKLLIQFQNNGVVDDSQLPKDRFSAERLKGVDSTLKIQPAKLEDSAVYLCASTRQGARDTQYFGPGTRLTVL.

The chain employs TRBV7-8 and TRBJ2-3; D possibly corresponds to TRBD1 (6 bases). Germline values: CDR1 SGHVS, CDR2 FQNEAQ. This CDR3 comprises 15 residues. V was clipped by 1 base and J by 1 base, with 9 bases between them. CDR3 in DNA: TGTGCCAGCAGCTTAGTTGGGGGCCGCACAGATACGCAGTATTTT. Protein product: CASSLVGGRTDTQYF.

The V and J genes are TRBV2 and TRBJ1-5; D is unresolved. This CDR3 region has 15 residues. Trimming took 8 bases from V and 4 from J, leaving 18 bases between them. Germline CDR1 is SNHLY and CDR2 is FYNNEI. The CDR3 DNA reads TGTGCCAGCGGGAGGCGGGGAGCGACGAATCAGCCCCAGCATTTT. Translation: CASGRRGATNQPQHF. The full variable domain, its missing parts supplied by reference TRBV2 and TRBJ1-5, is EPEVTQTPSHQVTQMGQEVILRCVPISNHLYFYWYRQILGQKVEFLVSFYNNEISEKSEIFDDQFSVERPDGSNFTLKIRSTKLEDSAMYFCASGRRGATNQPQHFGDGTRLSIL.

This clone was seen a few times. The V gene is TRBV29-1, the J gene TRBJ2-1; TRBD2 aligns across 8 bases. Germline V gives CDR1 SQVTM, CDR2 ANQGSEA. The CDR3 sequence is 14 residues long. The V segment lost 7 bases and the J segment 2 bases; nucleotides outside the gene matches: 7. The CDR3: CSATQTSAYNEQFF. The DNA of the CDR3 is TGCAGCGCCACCCAGACTAGCGCCTACAATGAGCAGTTCTTC.

The CDR3 DNA is TGCGCCAGCAGTGAGCGAGCGGGAACAAACACCGGGGAGCTGTTTTTT. It encodes CASSERAGTNTGELFF. The chain employs TRBV10-1 and TRBJ2-2; 7 positions match TRBD2. V shed 2 bases and J 2 bases; nucleotides not matched to a gene: 5. Germline V CDR1 and CDR2: WNHNN, SYGVQD (reference sequence). The CDR3 extends over 16 amino acids.

The gene calls are TRBV19 and TRBJ1-1; D is undetermined. Deletions cut 7 bases from V and 0 bases from J, with 9 bases between. The length of the CDR3 is 13 residues. CDR1 is LNHDA, CDR2 SQIVND, per germline (reference sequence). CDR3 sequence (DNA): TGTGCCAGTACCCCGTCGATGAACACTGAAGCTTTCTTT. Its protein is CASTPSMNTEAFF. The variable domain in full, completed from reference TRBV19 and TRBJ1-1, reads DGGITQSPKYLFRKEGQNVTLSCEQNLNHDAMYWYRQDPGQGLRLIYYSQIVNDFQKGDIAEGYSVSREKKESFPLTVTSAQKNPTAFYLCASTPSMNTEAFFGQGTRLTVV.

The gene calls are TRBV5-4 and TRBJ2-1; D is possibly TRBD2 (5 bases). CDR3 length: 13 amino acids. Germline loops: CDR1 SGHNT, CDR2 YYREEE (reference sequence). V gave up 7 bases and J gave up 2 bases, with 10 bases separating them. The CDR3 DNA is TGTGCCAGCGGGCGGGTCGCCTACAATGAGCAGTTCTTC. Its protein is CASGRVAYNEQFF.

The V and J genes are TRBV5-6 and TRBJ2-7; possibly TRBD1 for D (5 bases). Germline V gene sequence: CDR1 SGHDT, CDR2 YYEEEE. Trimming shortened V by 6 bases and J by 1 base, and 20 bases separated the two germline ends. The CDR3 spans 16 residues. The CDR3 reads CASTISQQETSYEQYF. CDR3 DNA sequence: TGTGCCAGCACCATTTCACAACAGGAGACTTCCTACGAGCAGTACTTC.

The J gene is TRBJ1-6, the V gene TRBV2; D is unresolved. This CDR3 has 15 residues. V lost 7 bases to trimming and J lost 1 base, with 11 bases between them. Germline assignment: CDR1 SNHLY and CDR2 FYNNEI. DNA for the CDR3: TGTGCCAGCACCGACGAGGTATCCTATAATTCACCCCTCCACTTT. Amino acid sequence: CASTDEVSYNSPLHF.

This chain connects TRBV9 to TRBJ1-1, with TRBD1 as a possible D gene (6 bases). This CDR3 has 16 amino acids. Germline CDR1 SGDLS, CDR2 YYNGEE. V lost 4 bases to trimming and J lost 1 base, with 17 bases between them. The CDR3: CASSLGGGFGNTEAFF. DNA of the CDR3: TGTGCCAGCAGCTTGGGAGGGGGGTTCGGGAACACTGAAGCTTTCTTT. Looking up the rest from reference TRBV9 and TRBJ1-1 gives the full variable domain: DSGVTQTPKHLITATGQRVTLRCSPRSGDLSVYWYQQSLDQGLQFLIQYYNGEERAKGNILERFSAQQFPDLHSELNLSSLELGDSALYFCASSLGGGFGNTEAFFGQGTRLTVV.

The chain combines TRBV27 with TRBJ2-3; 11 nucleotides align to TRBD2. Germline loops: CDR1 MNHEY, CDR2 SMNVEV (reference sequence). After removal of 3 bases from V and 10 bases from J, the junction contained 15 bases not matched to a gene. This CDR3 has 17 residues. The CDR3 sequence: CASSFRLTSGVRGAQYF. The CDR3 nucleotides are TGTGCCAGCAGTTTCCGCCTGACTAGCGGGGTCCGGGGGGCGCAGTATTTT.

J is TRBJ2-7 and V is TRBV18, with 8 bases identical to TRBD1. The trim removed 4 bases at V and 6 bases at J, leaving 2 bases unmatched. The CDR3 sequence is 12 residues long. CDR1 is KGHSH and CDR2 is LQKENI in the germline V gene. This CDR3 is CASSQDRVEQYF. In DNA form, the CDR3 reads TGTGCCAGCTCACAGGACAGGGTCGAGCAGTACTTC.

Points on this clone: The same CDR3 also results from other DNA sequences found in this sample. The chain employs TRBV25-1 and TRBJ2-1; no clear D. The CDR3 has 13 residues. Germline V gene sequence: CDR1 MGHDK, CDR2 SYGVNS. The ends were cut back, 7 bases at V and 4 bases at J, with 11 bases in the middle. CDR3 DNA sequence: TGTGCCAGCAATCTGGCGACATACAATGAGCAGTTCTTC. The encoded protein is CASNLATYNEQFF.